Shown below are 5 T cell receptor beta chains from a single sample sequenced in a study of T cells in Graves' hyperthyroidism and ophthalmopathy. Amplification of TCR beta CDR3 regions used RNA as the template. In the first-round RT-PCR of the TCR CDR3, the HTBI primer set was used. MiXCR was run by TCRdb on the multiplex PCR reads, yielding one entry per CDR3 protein. The data contain about 560,000 distinct CDR3 sequences, approximately 15% of them singletons. The specimen was blood. The source of these receptors is a woman aged 18-29 years with Graves' hyperthyroidism.

This clonotype occurred a few times. The V gene is TRBV29-1, the J gene TRBJ2-7; maybe TRBD2 (5 bases). Trimming took 0 bases from V and 2 from J, leaving 8 bases between them. Germline V CDR1 and CDR2: SQVTM, ANQGSEA. The CDR3 totals 13 residues. CDR3 region: CSVEDRDPYEQYF. The CDR3 bases are TGCAGCGTTGAAGATCGGGATCCCTACGAGCAGTACTTC.

This clonotype has just a few counts. The chain carries TRBV5-6 and TRBJ2-5; TRBD1 matches 10 bases. The CDR3 sequence is 15 residues long. In germline, CDR1 is SGHDT, CDR2 YYEEEE. Trimming removed 5 bases from V and 5 bases from J; junction bases left unmatched: 9. As DNA, the CDR3 is TGTGCCAGCAGTCCCGACAGGGGGCGGGATGAGACCCAGTACTTC. Protein sequence: CASSPDRGRDETQYF.

This sequence joins TRBV20-1 and TRBJ2-7; TRBD1 might be the D (6 bases). V lost 1 base, J lost 0 bases, and 10 bases lay in between. The CDR3 has 14 residues. The germline gives CDR1 DFQATT, CDR2 SNEGSKA (reference sequence). DNA for the CDR3: TGCAGTGCTAGAGGCTCGGACAGCTCCTACGAGCAGTACTTC. Its translation: CSARGSDSSYEQYF.

This clonotype was seen only a few times. The genes are TRBV7-8 and TRBJ2-1, with 10 bases identical to TRBD2. Trimming took 5 bases from V and 9 from J; bases not matched to a gene: 16. This CDR3 contains 17 residues. Germline V CDR1 and CDR2: SGHVS, FQNEAQ. CDR3 loop: CASSPYSGRGLSSEQFF. CDR3 coding DNA: TGTGCCAGCAGCCCCTACAGCGGGAGGGGCTTGAGTAGTGAGCAGTTCTTC.

The genes are TRBV9 and TRBJ2-2; 9 bases align to TRBD2. The CDR3 is made up of 15 amino acids. The germline CDR1 and CDR2 sequences are SGDLS and YYNGEE. J lost 9 bases, V lost 2 bases, and 8 bases had no gene match. This CDR3 is CASSVEVAGVRELFF. As DNA, the CDR3 is TGTGCCAGCAGCGTGGAGGTAGCGGGAGTCCGGGAGCTGTTTTTT.